This T cell receptor beta chain comes out of a study of blood T cell repertoires in COVID-19. Study background: Sites in the United States, Italy and Spain provided acute and convalescent COVID-19 samples. T cells, B-cell-depleted T cells, or PBMCs provided the cDNA or gDNA that served as material.

The ends lost 9 bases at V and 2 bases at J; junction bases unmatched: 2. Germline lookup yields CDR1 MNHEY and CDR2 SVGAGI. This CDR3 region has 13 residues. In the original workflow: Amplification of reference gene primers provided the estimated nucleated cell counts. This table comes from immunoSEQ multiplex PCR, and its TCRdb copy is limited to in-frame clones, with some not included. V and J calls and clone size are as listed in that table; D and trimming were resolved from the DNA. Counted here are about 140,000 clones, 70% to 90% occurring once; the ten biggest clones make up around 5%. The J gene is TRBJ1-3, the V gene TRBV6-5; TRBD1 matches at 9 bases. The source of this sequence is a human donor in a cohort sampled during active COVID-19. Sequencing was performed on peripheral blood. CDR3 amino acids: CASRQGAGNTIYF. The CDR3 nucleotides read TGTGCCAGTCGACAGGGGGCTGGAAACACCATATATTTT.